Below, 20 T cell receptor beta chains from the same sample are listed, as sequenced in a study of shared clonotypes between healthy human individuals. Assay used: immunoSEQ multiplex PCR; TCRdb lists only in-frame clones, some missing. In the table there are 900,000 to 1,200,000 clones, about 80% of which are singletons. The sample taken for sequencing was memory CD4+ T cells from PBMCs. Specified subset: CD45RA-negative fraction. These TCRs come from a man younger than 30 in good health. Some clones in this sample may be carry-over from other donors' samples.

This clone was detected a few times. This chain joins TRBV5-5 and TRBJ2-3; D unresolved. Germline loops: CDR1 SGHKS, CDR2 YYEKEE (reference sequence). This CDR3 has 12 amino acids. Trimming removed 1 base from V and 4 bases from J, with 4 bases in between. The DNA for the CDR3 is TGTGCCAGCAGCTTGCACGCAGATACGCAGTATTTT. Encoded protein: CASSLHADTQYF.

This sequence joins TRBV5-1 and TRBJ1-2; 7 bases map to TRBD1. Germline V gene data show CDR1 as SGHRS and CDR2 as YFSETQ. This CDR3 spans 15 amino acids. Trimming cost V 3 bases and J 9 bases; bases outside gene matches: 14. The CDR3 protein is CASSWGTAPSPSYTF. The CDR3 nucleotides read TGCGCCAGCAGCTGGGGGACAGCTCCCTCCCCCAGCTACACCTTC.

V gene TRBV6-1 combines with J gene TRBJ2-5; TRBD2 might be the D (6 bases). Trimming took 6 bases from V and 5 from J, leaving 16 bases between them. The germline V gene encodes CDR1 MNHNS and CDR2 SASEGT. This CDR3 is 14 amino acids long. This CDR3 is CASRPRRERETQYF. The CDR3 DNA reads TGTGCCAGCAGACCCCGACGGGAGAGGGAGACCCAGTACTTC.

The chain recombines TRBV6-1 with TRBJ2-3; D is uncertain. Germline V gene data show CDR1 as MNHNS and CDR2 as SASEGT. The CDR3 sequence is 13 residues long. V shed 9 bases and J shed 0 bases, with 10 bases lying between them. The CDR3 DNA reads TGTGCCAGTAGAAAGGCTAGCACAGATACGCAGTATTTT. Its protein product is CASRKASTDTQYF.

This clone was counted only a few times. The rearrangement uses TRBV29-1 and TRBJ2-2; 11 bases fit TRBD2. V was clipped by 1 base and J by 7 bases; unmatched bases: 5. This CDR3 spans 15 amino acids. Per germline, CDR1 SQVTM and CDR2 ANQGSEA. This chain's CDR3 is CSVEVAGGPNGELFF. The CDR3 nucleotides are TGCAGCGTTGAAGTAGCGGGAGGGCCGAACGGGGAGCTGTTTTTT.

This clone was seen only once. The chain is built from TRBV2 and TRBJ2-2, with no clear D. Germline CDR1 and CDR2: SNHLY and FYNNEI. V was cut by 1 base and J by 0 bases, with 6 bases left in between. The CDR3 is 15 amino acids. This CDR3 is CASSEGASNTGELFF. As DNA, the CDR3 is TGTGCCAGCAGTGAAGGGGCCTCGAACACCGGGGAGCTGTTTTTT.

The chain employs TRBV29-1 and TRBJ1-2; 8 bases match TRBD1. The germline CDR1 and CDR2 sequences are SQVTM and ANQGSEA. This CDR3 spans 12 amino acids. V dropped 3 bases and J dropped 8; count of bases not matched to a gene: 5. CDR3 loop: CSVDIGQGGYTF. CDR3 DNA: TGCAGCGTTGACATCGGACAGGGCGGCTACACCTTC.

The genes are TRBV5-4 and TRBJ2-7; no firm D call. This CDR3 spans 14 amino acids. V lost 1 base and J lost 4, with 12 bases in between. From germline, CDR1 is SGHNT and CDR2 YYREEE (reference sequence). The CDR3 spells CASSLSGRDYEQYF. The CDR3 bases are TGTGCCAGCAGCTTGTCCGGGCGAGATTACGAGCAGTACTTC. Looking up the rest from reference TRBV5-4 and TRBJ2-7 gives the full variable domain: ETGVTQSPTHLIKTRGQQVTLRCSSQSGHNTVSWYQQALGQGPQFIFQYYREEENGRGNFPPRFSGLQFPNYSSELNVNALELDDSALYLCASSLSGRDYEQYFGPGTRLTVT.

The V gene is TRBV7-2, the J gene TRBJ1-1, with a possible D match to TRBD1 (6 bases). Germline-derived CDR1 and CDR2 are SGHTA and FQGNSA. The V and J ends lost 5 bases and 3 bases respectively, with 13 bases between them. This CDR3 spans 14 amino acids. In DNA form, the CDR3 reads TGTGCCAGCAGCCAAGTCGGGGGGCACACTGAAGCTTTCTTT. Protein: CASSQVGGHTEAFF.

The J gene is TRBJ2-3, the V gene TRBV7-6; D is perhaps TRBD2 (5 bases). This CDR3 has 15 amino acids. V was cut by 6 bases and J by 0 bases, with 13 bases left in between. Germline V gene data show CDR1 as SGHVS and CDR2 as FNYEAQ. CDR3 in DNA: TGTGCCAGCAGTCCAGGACGGACTAGCACAGATACGCAGTATTTT. This gives the protein CASSPGRTSTDTQYF.

The chain uses TRBV14 and TRBJ1-4; unclear D gene. Trimming took off 1 base at V and 6 bases at J, with 15 bases between the two ends. The CDR3 is 16 residues long. Germline V gives CDR1 SGHDN, CDR2 FVKESK. For the CDR3, the DNA is TGTGCCAGCAGCCAAGGGCGAGGCCGACCGTATGAAAAACTGTTTTTT. As protein: CASSQGRGRPYEKLFF. Full variable domain (missing parts from reference TRBV14 and TRBJ1-4): EAGVTQFPSHSVIEKGQTVTLRCDPISGHDNLYWYRRVMGKEIKFLLHFVKESKQDESGMPNNRFLAERTGGTYSTLKVQPAELEDSGVYFCASSQGRGRPYEKLFFGSGTQLSVL.

The chain employs TRBV18 and TRBJ2-5; D perhaps matches TRBD2 (7 bases). The DNA end favors TRBJ2-7, so the J call may be wrong. Germline V gives CDR1 KGHSH, CDR2 LQKENI. The CDR3 is 16 residues long. The CDR3 DNA follows: TGTGCCAGCTCACCACCCGGGACTAAGGGGGTTTACGAGCAGTACTTC. Translating gives CASSPPGTKGVYEQYF.

J is TRBJ1-2 and V is TRBV18, with D hard to call. This CDR3 region has 18 residues. V was trimmed by 3 bases and J by 4 bases, leaving 24 bases between them. Looked up from germline, CDR1 is KGHSH and CDR2 is LQKENI. The CDR3 is CASSPYEAALSLIYGYTF. In DNA, the CDR3 is TGTGCCAGCTCACCTTATGAGGCAGCCCTCAGTCTCATCTATGGCTACACCTTC.

The V gene is TRBV11-2, the J gene TRBJ2-7, with D maybe TRBD2 (6 bases). Germline V lookup: CDR1 SGHAT, CDR2 FQNNGV. V dropped 5 bases and J dropped 2 bases, with 13 bases sitting between them. The CDR3 has 14 residues. The CDR3, as DNA: TGTGCCAGCAGCCAAGGGACTGTCGCCTACGAGCAGTACTTC. Translation gives CASSQGTVAYEQYF.

The chain has TRBV4-3 and TRBJ2-1; no definite D call. V lost 4 bases and J 0 bases, leaving 19 bases between the germline ends. The length of the CDR3 is 18 residues. CDR1 LGHNA and CDR2 YSLEER come from the germline V gene. In DNA form, the CDR3 reads TGCGCCAGCAGCCTCAGTTATTTGGCCGATTCCTCCTACAATGAGCAGTTCTTC. Translated: CASSLSYLADSSYNEQFF.

This sequence joins TRBV5-1 and TRBJ2-3; maybe TRBD1 (6 bases). Trimming pared 7 bases from V and 2 bases from J, leaving 11 bases between. Germline lookup yields CDR1 SGHRS and CDR2 YFSETQ. The CDR3 runs to 13 residues. CDR3 in amino acids: CASADRYTDTQYF. CDR3 nucleotide sequence: TGCGCCAGCGCGGACAGATACACAGATACGCAGTATTTT.

This clone was detected only once. Additional DNA sequences in this sample encode the identical CDR3. The DNA for the CDR3 is TGTGCCAGCAGCCTCACCTACGAGCAGTACTTC. Encoded protein: CASSLTYEQYF. The chain links TRBV28 to TRBJ2-7; D unclear. The CDR3 spans 11 residues. Trimming left V 6 bases short and J 2 bases short, with 5 bases between. Germline V lookup: CDR1 MDHEN, CDR2 SYDVKM.

For the CDR3, the DNA is TGTGCCAGCAGCTTAGGACAGGGGGCATTTACTGAAGCTTTCTTT. Translated: CASSLGQGAFTEAFF. The chain is built from TRBV7-3 and TRBJ1-1, with 11 bases that match TRBD1. The CDR3 contains 15 residues. CDR1 SGHTA and CDR2 FQGTGA come from the germline V gene. Trimming at V came to 2 bases and at J to 5 bases, leaving 4 bases not matched to a gene.

This sequence joins TRBV2 and TRBJ2-7; possible D gene TRBD1, 6 bases. The germline gives CDR1 SNHLY, CDR2 FYNNEI. This CDR3 comprises 14 residues. The ends were cut back, 7 bases at V and 5 bases at J, with 18 bases in the middle. The CDR3 DNA reads as TGTGCCAGCACAGTGGCAGGGGTGGTAGACGAGCAGTACTTC. This gives the protein CASTVAGVVDEQYF.

The chain links TRBV6-5 to TRBJ2-1; 7 nucleotides match TRBD1. This CDR3 is 14 amino acids long. The J segment lost 5 bases and the V segment lost 6 bases, leaving 7 bases of the junction unmatched. Germline V gene lookup returns CDR1 MNHEY and CDR2 SVGAGI. The CDR3 DNA sequence: TGTGCCAGCAGCCGGTCCGGGACAGACAATGAGCAGTTCTTC. Translating gives CASSRSGTDNEQFF.